This T cell receptor beta chain was sequenced during a study of CD8+CD57+ T cells in acquired aplastic anemia. CDR3 and TCR beta VDJ profiling relied on a genomic DNA template. TCRdb re-called the reads with MiXCR, one entry per CDR3 protein. The table shows 150,000 to 200,000 distinct CDR3 sequences, with 48% occurring only once. Germline V gene sequence: CDR1 SGDLS, CDR2 YYNGEE. CDR3 length: 16 amino acids. Deletions cut 4 bases from V and 4 bases from J, with 18 bases between. Patients sequenced had flow cytometry evidence of CD8+CD57+ cell expansion. Every one of the patients had aplastic anemia (severe, acquired).

The origin of this receptor is a human donor with aplastic anemia. The sequencing input was sorted CD4+, CD8+, or CD8+CD57+ T cells (not recorded which) from PBMCs. J is TRBJ2-1 and V is TRBV9; the D gene is possibly TRBD2 (6 bases). Written as DNA, the CDR3 is TGTGCCAGCAGCCCCTTCAAGCGGGCACAGTACAATGAGCAGTTCTTC. It is translated as CASSPFKRAQYNEQFF. Complete variable domain (other parts from reference TRBV9 and TRBJ2-1): DSGVTQTPKHLITATGQRVTLRCSPRSGDLSVYWYQQSLDQGLQFLIQYYNGEERAKGNILERFSAQQFPDLHSELNLSSLELGDSALYFCASSPFKRAQYNEQFFGPGTRLTVL.